This T cell receptor beta chain was sequenced during a study of blood T cells in healthy people across ages. General study results and limits: The donors' CMV status was not determined, possibly confounding changes in expanded clonotypes.

The germline gives CDR1 DFQATT, CDR2 SNEGSKA (reference sequence). V was clipped by 2 bases and J by 2 bases, with 9 bases between them. There are 13 residues in the CDR3. This clonotype has at least ten counts. The target antigen is unknown. Each sample gave at least 6.5 million isolated PBMCs. Combining a sample-barcoded 5' primer with a J-beta primer mix, a second PCR ran for roughly 6 to 12 cycles. MiXCR was run by TCRdb on the 5' RACE reads, yielding one entry per CDR3 protein. Of some 1.5 million distinct CDR3 sequences listed, roughly two fifths were seen once; the top ten hold over 3.5%. The sequenced sample was blood. The clonotype originates from a woman younger than 35 in good health. The chain combines TRBV20-1 with TRBJ2-5; TRBD2 might be the D (6 bases). CDR3 DNA: TGCAGTGCTAGACCGGGACTTCAAGAGACCCAGTACTTC. Translated: CSARPGLQETQYF.